One sample yielded the 12 T cell receptor beta chains listed below, sequenced in a study of T cells in Graves' hyperthyroidism and ophthalmopathy. Amplified regions were TCR beta CDR3 sequences from RNA transcripts. First-round RT-PCR with HTBI primers amplified the TCR CDR3 region. TCRdb reprocessed the multiplex PCR reads with MiXCR, giving one entry per CDR3 protein. The sample consists of 250,000 to 400,000 distinct CDR3 sequences, roughly an eighth of them appearing once. Sequenced: blood. These receptors all stem from a woman between 40 and 55 years old with Graves' ophthalmopathy.

V gene TRBV5-4 combines with J gene TRBJ1-2; D might be TRBD1 (6 bases). CDR1 and CDR2 from the germline V gene are SGHNT and YYREEE (reference sequence). The V end lost 4 bases, the J end lost 6 bases, and 16 bases lay between the germline ends. CDR3 length: 14 residues. In DNA form, the CDR3 reads TGTGCCAGCAGCACTATCGGGGGGGCTGATGGCTACACCTTC. Its translation is CASSTIGGADGYTF.

Concerning this clonotype itself: Its ends do not fully match the called genes, so a read error is possible. J is TRBJ2-7 and V is TRBV20-1; 9 positions agree with TRBD1. The germline V gene encodes CDR1 DFQATT and CDR2 SNEGSKA (reference sequence). CDR3 length: 15 amino acids. The CDR3 DNA reads as TGCAGTGCGACCAGAGAGGGGACAGGGTGGTACGAGCAGCACTTC. Translating gives CSATREGTGWYEQHF.

This clonotype has a handful of counts. CDR3 loop: CASSMGDRGGETQYF. The CDR3 bases are TGTGCCAGTAGTATGGGGGACAGGGGAGGAGAGACCCAGTACTTC. V gene TRBV19 combines with J gene TRBJ2-5; 10 nucleotides match TRBD1. This CDR3 is built from 15 residues. CDR1 and CDR2 from the germline V gene are LNHDA and SQIVND (reference sequence). Germline trimming cut 3 bases from V and 4 bases from J; bases unmatched to any gene: 5.

A few counts support this clonotype. One junction end does not reproduce the germline sequence, and a read error may be involved. The V and J genes are TRBV7-2 and TRBJ2-1; TRBD1 matches 10 bases. The CDR3 spans 19 residues. Germline lookup yields CDR1 SGHTA and CDR2 FQGNSA. The CDR3 loop is CASSHRQGARQSSNNEQFF. CDR3 in DNA: TGTGCCAGCAGCCACCGACAGGGGGCGCGTCAGAGCTCCAACAATGAGCAGTTCTTC.

The V call is TRBV5-1, the J call TRBJ2-2; 7 bases agree with TRBD2. The CDR3 loop spans 15 amino acids. In germline, CDR1 is SGHRS, CDR2 YFSETQ. V lost 0 bases, J lost 5 bases, and 4 bases stayed unmatched. CDR3 amino acids: CASSLAGRSTGELFF. The CDR3 bases are TGCGCCAGCAGCTTGGCCGGGAGGAGTACCGGGGAGCTGTTTTTT.

This clonotype occurred many times. The V gene is TRBV7-2, the J gene TRBJ2-7; the match to TRBD2 covers 9 bases. The trim removed 3 bases at V and 3 bases at J, leaving 12 bases unmatched. Germline loops: CDR1 SGHTA, CDR2 FQGNSA. The CDR3 is 17 amino acids. The CDR3 sequence: CASSLRLSGGQSYEQYF. Here the CDR3 DNA reads TGTGCCAGCAGCTTGAGGCTTAGCGGGGGACAGAGCTACGAGCAGTACTTC.

This clonotype was seen ten or more times. The chain joins TRBV2 to TRBJ1-5, with a possible D match to TRBD1 (6 bases). The CDR3 spans 14 residues. Germline CDR1 and CDR2: SNHLY and FYNNEI. V lost 6 bases and J lost 4, with 13 bases in between. The CDR3 DNA reads TGTGCCAGCAGGGGGGGGCAGTCGAATCAGCCCCAGCATTTT. It specifies CASRGGQSNQPQHF.

This CDR3 reads CASSQTPAGANVLTF. DNA for the CDR3: TGTGCCAGCAGCCAGACCCCCGCTGGGGCCAACGTCCTGACTTTC. The chain is built from TRBV7-6 and TRBJ2-6; D unresolved. The CDR3 has 15 amino acids. The V and J ends lost 5 bases and 2 bases respectively, with 10 bases between them. Germline V gene sequence: CDR1 SGHVS, CDR2 FNYEAQ. Full variable domain (missing parts from reference TRBV7-6 and TRBJ2-6): GAGVSQSPRYKVTKRGQDVALRCDPISGHVSLYWYRQALGQGPEFLTYFNYEAQQDKSGLPNDRFSAERPEGSISTLTIQRTEQRDSAMYRCASSQTPAGANVLTFGAGSRLTVL.

Details on this clonotype: This could be a read error, since a much larger clone is one nucleotide away. The V gene is TRBV11-2, the J gene TRBJ2-7; D ambiguous. CDR1 and CDR2 (germline): SGHAT, FQNNGV. The CDR3 has 13 residues. DNA for the CDR3: TGTGCCAGCGGCTTAGGACCAGTTCGCGAGCAGTACTTC. Its protein is CASGLGPVREQYF.

In this sample, this clonotype turned up a few times. The rearrangement joins TRBV20-1 to TRBJ2-1, with D perhaps assigned TRBD1 or TRBD2 (7 bases each). The germline V gene has CDR1 DFQATT and CDR2 SNEGSKA (reference sequence). CDR3 length: 17 amino acids. V gave up 1 base and J gave up 4 bases, with 20 bases separating them. The CDR3 here is CSARGELGRGHYNEQFF. In DNA, the CDR3 is TGCAGTGCTAGAGGGGAACTTGGGAGGGGGCATTACAATGAGCAGTTCTTC.

V and J are TRBV2 and TRBJ1-1; D uncertain. V gave up 4 bases and J gave up 5 bases, with 20 bases separating them. The CDR3 has 16 amino acids. Germline V gene lookup returns CDR1 SNHLY and CDR2 FYNNEI. This CDR3 reads CASSGGVGSSETEAFF. In DNA form, the CDR3 reads TGTGCCAGCAGTGGGGGAGTGGGGTCGAGTGAGACTGAAGCTTTCTTT.

This clonotype was counted between two and nine times. This chain joins TRBV30 and TRBJ1-2; 10 nucleotides align to TRBD1. The CDR3 consists of 18 residues. The V and J ends lost 3 bases and 2 bases, in that order; junction bases with no gene match: 15. Germline CDR1 is GTSNPN and CDR2 is SVGIG (reference sequence). The CDR3 region has the DNA TGTGCCTGGAGCGAGGGACAGGGGAGTTTCTCTCCCAACTATGGCTACACCTTC. This sequence encodes CAWSEGQGSFSPNYGYTF.